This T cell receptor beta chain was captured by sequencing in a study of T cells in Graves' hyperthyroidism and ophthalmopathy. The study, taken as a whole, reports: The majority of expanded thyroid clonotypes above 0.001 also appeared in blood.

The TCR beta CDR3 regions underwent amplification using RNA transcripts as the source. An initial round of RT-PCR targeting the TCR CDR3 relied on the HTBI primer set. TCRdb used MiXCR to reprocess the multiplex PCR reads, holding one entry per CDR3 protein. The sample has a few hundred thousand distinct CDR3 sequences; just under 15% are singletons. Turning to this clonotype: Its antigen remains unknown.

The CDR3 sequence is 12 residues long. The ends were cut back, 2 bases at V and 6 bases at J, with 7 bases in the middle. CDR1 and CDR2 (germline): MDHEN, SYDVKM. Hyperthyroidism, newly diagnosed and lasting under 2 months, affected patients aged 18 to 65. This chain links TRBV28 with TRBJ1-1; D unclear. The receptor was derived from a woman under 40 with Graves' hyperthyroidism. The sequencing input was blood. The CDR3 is CASSLRVSEAFF. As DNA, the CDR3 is TGTGCCAGCAGTTTAAGAGTCTCTGAAGCTTTCTTT. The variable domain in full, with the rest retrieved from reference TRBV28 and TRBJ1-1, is DVKVTQSSRYLVKRTGEKVFLECVQDMDHENMFWYRQDPGLGLRLIYFSYDVKMKEKGDIPEGYSVSREKKERFSLILESASTNQTSMYLCASSLRVSEAFFGQGTRLTVV.